This entry concerns a single TCR beta chain. The target antigen is unknown. Collection of blood occurred at baseline, at cycle 4 day 1, and at cycle 7 day 1. The data were obtained in a study of OX40 agonist ivuxolimab in advanced cancers. Study outcomes and limitations: At doses 0.1 to 3.0 mg/kg, CD4+ and CD8+ clones expanded.

Assay: immunoSEQ multiplex PCR; the TCRdb copy retains only in-frame clones and omits some. This repertoire shows tens of thousands of clones, around 86% found once; its top ten account for around 37%. Germline loops: CDR1 LNHDA, CDR2 SQIVND (reference sequence). Trimming left V 8 bases short and J 3 bases short, with 20 bases between. The CDR3 is 15 amino acids. The specimen comprised CD4+ or CD8+ T cells sorted from blood, sampled in a trial of the OX40 agonist ivuxolimab. This chain joins TRBV19 and TRBJ2-7, with a weak D call TRBD2 (6 bases). The receptor was derived from an adult with an advanced solid tumor such as melanoma, head and neck, liver or kidney cancer. CDR3 in amino acids: CASSDPGTLNYEQYF. The DNA for the CDR3 is TGTGCCAGTTCGGATCCCGGGACTCTTAACTACGAGCAGTACTTC.